These 6 T cell receptor beta chains came from one sample sequenced in a study of T cell responses to AZD1222 COVID-19 vaccine. Assay: immunoSEQ multiplex PCR; the TCRdb copy retains only in-frame clones and omits some. The data contain about 83,000 clones, roughly 90% of them singletons. The specimen was peripheral blood, collected on day 0 of MenACWY control vaccination. The receptors here all came from an adult in good health.

This chain links TRBV7-2 with TRBJ1-5; D might be TRBD1 (5 bases). V was cut by 2 bases and J by 5 bases, with 10 bases left in between. The CDR3 sequence is 14 residues long. CDR1 is SGHTA, CDR2 FQGNSA, per germline. The CDR3 region is CASSLWGLYQPQHF. The CDR3 DNA reads TGTGCCAGCAGCTTATGGGGACTCTATCAGCCCCAGCATTTT.

The V and J genes are TRBV27 and TRBJ2-1, with 8 bases aligning to TRBD2. The CDR3 has 15 amino acids. The V segment lost 2 bases and the J segment 5 bases; nucleotides outside the gene matches: 5. Germline V gene lookup returns CDR1 MNHEY and CDR2 SMNVEV (reference sequence). DNA for the CDR3: TGTGCCAGCAGTTTAGGTAGCGGGGTACACAATGAGCAGTTCTTC. Translating gives CASSLGSGVHNEQFF.

This rearrangement joins TRBV9 to TRBJ1-2, with a weak D call TRBD1 (6 bases). The length of the CDR3 is 17 residues. CDR1 is SGDLS and CDR2 is YYNGEE in the germline V gene. V was shortened by 1 base and J by 7 bases, with 23 bases between the two germline ends. Written as DNA, the CDR3 is TGTGCCAGCAGCGTATACCCGCTGAAGGGGGAGGGCGGTGGCTACACCTTC. Translation: CASSVYPLKGEGGGYTF. Supplemented by reference TRBV9 and TRBJ1-2, the full variable domain reads DSGVTQTPKHLITATGQRVTLRCSPRSGDLSVYWYQQSLDQGLQFLIQYYNGEERAKGNILERFSAQQFPDLHSELNLSSLELGDSALYFCASSVYPLKGEGGGYTFGSGTRLTVV.

The V and J genes are TRBV7-8 and TRBJ1-1; D uncertain. CDR3 length: 13 amino acids. Trimming left V 5 bases short and J 1 base short, with 8 bases between. Germline CDR1 is SGHVS and CDR2 is FQNEAQ. The CDR3 region has the DNA TGTGCCAGCAGCGACGAGACGAACACTGAAGCTTTCTTT. Translation: CASSDETNTEAFF.

This rearrangement joins TRBV30 to TRBJ2-7, with 7 bases matching TRBD2. CDR3 length: 13 amino acids. Germline CDR1 reads GTSNPN; CDR2 reads SVGIG (reference sequence). The CDR3 region has the DNA TGTGCTTCGACTAGCTTTTCCTCCTACGAGCAGTACTTC. This translates into CASTSFSSYEQYF.

The CDR3 nucleotides read TGTGCCAGCAGTTTTACCGATGAGCAGTTCTTC. It codes for CASSFTDEQFF. The V call is TRBV28, the J call TRBJ2-1; D ambiguous. The CDR3 is made up of 11 amino acids. Germline V gene sequence: CDR1 MDHEN, CDR2 SYDVKM. Trimming took 3 bases from V and 8 from J, leaving 5 bases between them.